The present T cell receptor beta chain was sequenced within a study of early T cells in non-severe SARS-CoV-2 infection. At the level of the study: From unsorted whole blood, bulk RNA was sequenced, and the chains remained unpaired. Regarding the study as a whole: The study's VDJdb matching favored anti-spike CD8 responses and missed private and CD4 specificities.

Unique molecular identifiers were attached to individual cDNA molecules. TCRdb itself ran the 5' RACE reads through MiXCR, one entry per CDR3 protein. In the table there are tens of thousands of distinct CDR3 sequences, more than 13% of which are singletons. This CDR3 region has 12 residues. Germline CDR1 DFQATT, CDR2 SNEGSKA (reference sequence). Trimming took off 6 bases at V and 2 bases at J, with 9 bases between the two ends. This clonotype was observed many times. Its antigen is currently unknown. Material: whole blood. The V call is TRBV20-1, the J call TRBJ2-3; D gene uncertain. This TCR derives from an adult who was a healthcare worker with PCR-confirmed SARS-CoV-2 infection or an uninfected control (not recorded which). DNA for the CDR3: TGCAGTGCACAGCCGTTCACAGATACGCAGTATTTT. Its translation: CSAQPFTDTQYF.